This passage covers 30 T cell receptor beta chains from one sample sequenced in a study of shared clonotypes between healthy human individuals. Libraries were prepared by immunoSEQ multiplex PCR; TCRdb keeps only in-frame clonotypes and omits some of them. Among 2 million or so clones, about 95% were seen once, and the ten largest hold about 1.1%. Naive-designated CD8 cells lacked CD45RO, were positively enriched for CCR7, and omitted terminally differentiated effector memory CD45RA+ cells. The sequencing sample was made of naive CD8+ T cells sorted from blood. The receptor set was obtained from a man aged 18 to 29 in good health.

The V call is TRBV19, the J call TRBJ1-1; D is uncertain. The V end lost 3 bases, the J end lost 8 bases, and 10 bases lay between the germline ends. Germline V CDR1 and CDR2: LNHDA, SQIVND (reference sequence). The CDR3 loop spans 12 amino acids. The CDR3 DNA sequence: TGTGCCAGTAGTATTCCCCGCAGGGAAGCTTTCTTT. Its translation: CASSIPRREAFF.

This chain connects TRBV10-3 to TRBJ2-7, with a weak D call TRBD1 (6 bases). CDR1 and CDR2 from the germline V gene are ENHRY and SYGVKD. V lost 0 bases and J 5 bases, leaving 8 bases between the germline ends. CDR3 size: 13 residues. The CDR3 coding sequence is TGTGCCATCAGTGAGTCGTGGACAGACGAGCAGTACTTC. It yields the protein CAISESWTDEQYF.

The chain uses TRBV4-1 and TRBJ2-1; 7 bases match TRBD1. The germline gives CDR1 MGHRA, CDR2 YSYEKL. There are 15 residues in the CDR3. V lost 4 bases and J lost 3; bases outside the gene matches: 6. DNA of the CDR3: TGCGCCAGCAGCCTGGGGACAGACTACTACAATGAGCAGTTCTTC. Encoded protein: CASSLGTDYYNEQFF.

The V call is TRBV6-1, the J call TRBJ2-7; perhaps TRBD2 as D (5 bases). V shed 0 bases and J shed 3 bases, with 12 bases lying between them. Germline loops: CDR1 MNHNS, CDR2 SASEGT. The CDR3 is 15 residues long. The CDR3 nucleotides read TGTGCCAGCAGTGAAGCAATAGCGCGGAGCTACGAGCAGTACTTC. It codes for CASSEAIARSYEQYF.

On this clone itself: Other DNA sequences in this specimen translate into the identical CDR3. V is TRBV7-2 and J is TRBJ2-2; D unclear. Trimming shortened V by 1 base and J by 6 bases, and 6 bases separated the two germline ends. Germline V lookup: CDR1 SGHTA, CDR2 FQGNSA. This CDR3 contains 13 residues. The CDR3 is CASSLVGPGELFF. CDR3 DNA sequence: TGTGCCAGCAGCTTAGTAGGGCCCGGGGAGCTGTTTTTT.

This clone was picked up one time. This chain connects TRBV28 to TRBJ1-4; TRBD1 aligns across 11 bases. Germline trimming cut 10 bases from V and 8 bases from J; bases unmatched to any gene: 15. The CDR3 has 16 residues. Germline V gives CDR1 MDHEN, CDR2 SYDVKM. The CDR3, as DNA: TGTGCCACGAACTATCGGATGGGGACAGGGGGGGAAAAACTGTTTTTT. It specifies CATNYRMGTGGEKLFF.

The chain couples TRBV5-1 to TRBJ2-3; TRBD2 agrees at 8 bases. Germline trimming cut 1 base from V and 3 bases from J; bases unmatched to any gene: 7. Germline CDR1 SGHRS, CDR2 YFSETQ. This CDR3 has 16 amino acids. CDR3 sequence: CASSLPKRGWTDTQYF. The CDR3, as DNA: TGCGCCAGCAGCTTGCCCAAGCGGGGGTGGACAGATACGCAGTATTTT.

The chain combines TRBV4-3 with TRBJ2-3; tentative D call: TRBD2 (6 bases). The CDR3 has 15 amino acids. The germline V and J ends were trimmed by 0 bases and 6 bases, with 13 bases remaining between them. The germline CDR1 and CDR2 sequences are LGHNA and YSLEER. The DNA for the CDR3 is TGCGCCAGCAGCCAAGAGCCAGCGGAGGGGGATACGCAGTATTTT. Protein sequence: CASSQEPAEGDTQYF.

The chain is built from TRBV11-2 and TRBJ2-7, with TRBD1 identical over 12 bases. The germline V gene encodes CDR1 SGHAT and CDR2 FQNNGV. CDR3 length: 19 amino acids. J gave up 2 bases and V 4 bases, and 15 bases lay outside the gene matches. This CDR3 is CASSSRAGTGGAEPYEQYF. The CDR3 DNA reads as TGTGCCAGCAGCTCCCGGGCGGGGACAGGGGGCGCGGAACCCTACGAGCAGTACTTC.

The CDR3 here is CASSESIQGTEQYF. CDR3 DNA sequence: TGCGCCAGCAGTGAGTCGATCCAGGGGACCGAGCAGTACTTC. The V gene is TRBV10-1, the J gene TRBJ2-7; possible D gene TRBD1, 6 bases. V lost 0 bases and J lost 6, with 12 bases in between. Germline CDR1 WNHNN, CDR2 SYGVQD (reference sequence). This CDR3 has 14 amino acids.

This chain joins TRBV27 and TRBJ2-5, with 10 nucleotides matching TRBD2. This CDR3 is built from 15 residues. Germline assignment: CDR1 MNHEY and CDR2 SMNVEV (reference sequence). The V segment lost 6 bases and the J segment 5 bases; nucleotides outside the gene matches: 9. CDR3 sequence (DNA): TGTGCCAGCAGCCAAGCGGGGGGGCCAATTGAGACCCAGTACTTC. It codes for CASSQAGGPIETQYF.

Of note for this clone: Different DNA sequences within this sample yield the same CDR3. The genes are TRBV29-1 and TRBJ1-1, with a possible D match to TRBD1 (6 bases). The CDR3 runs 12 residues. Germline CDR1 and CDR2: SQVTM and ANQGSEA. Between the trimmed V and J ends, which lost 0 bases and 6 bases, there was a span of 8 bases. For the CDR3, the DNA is TGCAGCGTTGAAGAAACAGGGCCTGAAGCTTTCTTT. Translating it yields CSVEETGPEAFF.

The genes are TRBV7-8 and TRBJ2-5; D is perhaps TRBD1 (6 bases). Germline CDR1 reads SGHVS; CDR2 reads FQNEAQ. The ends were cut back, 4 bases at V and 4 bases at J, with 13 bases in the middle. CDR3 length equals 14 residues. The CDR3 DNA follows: TGTGCCAGCAGCTCCAGGGGTTTTCTAGAGACCCAGTACTTC. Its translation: CASSSRGFLETQYF.

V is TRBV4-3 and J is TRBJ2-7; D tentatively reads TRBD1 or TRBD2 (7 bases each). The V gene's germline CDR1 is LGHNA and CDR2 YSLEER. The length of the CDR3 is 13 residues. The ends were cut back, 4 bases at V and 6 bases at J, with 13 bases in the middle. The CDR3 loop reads CASSPQGGAEQYF. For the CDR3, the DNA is TGCGCCAGCAGCCCTCAGGGGGGGGCCGAGCAGTACTTC.

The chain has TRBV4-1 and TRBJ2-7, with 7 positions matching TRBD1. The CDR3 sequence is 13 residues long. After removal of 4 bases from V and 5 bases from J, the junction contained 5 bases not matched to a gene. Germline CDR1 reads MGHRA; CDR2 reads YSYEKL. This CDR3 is CASSRGQIDEQYF. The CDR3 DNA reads TGCGCCAGCAGCCGGGGACAGATCGACGAGCAGTACTTC.

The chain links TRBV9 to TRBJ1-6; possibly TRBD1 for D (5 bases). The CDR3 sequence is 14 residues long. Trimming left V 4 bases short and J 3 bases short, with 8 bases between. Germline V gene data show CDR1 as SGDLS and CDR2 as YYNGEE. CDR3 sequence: CASSPDSYNSPLHF. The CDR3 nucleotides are TGTGCCAGCAGCCCTGACAGCTATAATTCACCCCTCCACTTT.

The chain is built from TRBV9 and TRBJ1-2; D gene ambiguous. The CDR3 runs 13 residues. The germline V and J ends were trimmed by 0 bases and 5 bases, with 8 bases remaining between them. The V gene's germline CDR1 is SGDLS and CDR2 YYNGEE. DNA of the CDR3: TGTGCCAGCAGCGTAGCGGTATGGTATGGCTACACCTTC. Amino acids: CASSVAVWYGYTF. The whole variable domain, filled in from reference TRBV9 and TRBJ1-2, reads DSGVTQTPKHLITATGQRVTLRCSPRSGDLSVYWYQQSLDQGLQFLIQYYNGEERAKGNILERFSAQQFPDLHSELNLSSLELGDSALYFCASSVAVWYGYTFGSGTRLTVV.

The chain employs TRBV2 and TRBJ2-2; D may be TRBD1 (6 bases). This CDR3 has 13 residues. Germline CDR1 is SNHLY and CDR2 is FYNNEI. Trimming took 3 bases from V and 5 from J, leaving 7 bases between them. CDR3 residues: CASSDGTTGELFF. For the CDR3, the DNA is TGTGCCAGCAGTGATGGGACAACCGGGGAGCTGTTTTTT.

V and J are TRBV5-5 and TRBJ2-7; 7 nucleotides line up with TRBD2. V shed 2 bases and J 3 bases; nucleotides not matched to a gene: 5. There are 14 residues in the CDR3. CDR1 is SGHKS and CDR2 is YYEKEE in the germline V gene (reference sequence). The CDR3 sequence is CASSFSGGSYEQYF. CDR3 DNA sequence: TGTGCCAGCAGCTTTTCGGGCGGGAGCTACGAGCAGTACTTC.

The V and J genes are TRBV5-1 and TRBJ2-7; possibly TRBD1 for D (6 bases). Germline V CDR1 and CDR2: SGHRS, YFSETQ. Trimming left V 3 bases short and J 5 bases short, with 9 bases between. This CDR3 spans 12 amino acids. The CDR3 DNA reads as TGCGCCAGCAGCTACAGGGACCACGAGCAGTACTTC. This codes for CASSYRDHEQYF.

The DNA of the CDR3 is TGTGCCAGCAGCTTAGGAGGGAAAGGGGGTGAAAAACTGTTTTTT. This translates into CASSLGGKGGEKLFF. This chain links TRBV7-8 with TRBJ1-4; a weak D match, TRBD1 (6 bases). Germline V gene data show CDR1 as SGHVS and CDR2 as FQNEAQ. V lost 1 base, J lost 7 bases, and 13 bases lay in between. The CDR3 runs to 15 residues.

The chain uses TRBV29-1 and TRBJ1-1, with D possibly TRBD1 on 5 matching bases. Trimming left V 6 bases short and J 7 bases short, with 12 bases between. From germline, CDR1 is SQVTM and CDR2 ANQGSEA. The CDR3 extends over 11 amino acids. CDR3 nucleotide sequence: TGCAGCGTAGGAGGGGCTCTTGAAGCTTTCTTT. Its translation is CSVGGALEAFF.

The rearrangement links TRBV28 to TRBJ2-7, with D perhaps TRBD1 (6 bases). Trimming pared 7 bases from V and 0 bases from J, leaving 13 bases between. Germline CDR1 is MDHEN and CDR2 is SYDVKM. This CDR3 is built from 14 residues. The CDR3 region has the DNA TGTGCCAGCACCCTGAGAGGGGGCTCCTACGAGCAGTACTTC. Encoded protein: CASTLRGGSYEQYF.

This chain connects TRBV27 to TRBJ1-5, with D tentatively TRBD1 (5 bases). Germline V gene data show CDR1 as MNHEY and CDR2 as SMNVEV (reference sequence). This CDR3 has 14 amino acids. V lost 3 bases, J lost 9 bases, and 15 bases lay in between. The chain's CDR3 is CASSLLSGGWPQHF. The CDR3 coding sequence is TGTGCCAGCAGTTTGTTGTCGGGGGGTTGGCCCCAGCATTTT.

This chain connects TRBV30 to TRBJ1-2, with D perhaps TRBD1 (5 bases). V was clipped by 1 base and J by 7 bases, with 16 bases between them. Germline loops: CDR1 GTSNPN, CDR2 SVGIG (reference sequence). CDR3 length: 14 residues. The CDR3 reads CAWSDLGASRGYTF. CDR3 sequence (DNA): TGTGCCTGGAGTGACCTAGGGGCATCTCGTGGCTACACCTTC.

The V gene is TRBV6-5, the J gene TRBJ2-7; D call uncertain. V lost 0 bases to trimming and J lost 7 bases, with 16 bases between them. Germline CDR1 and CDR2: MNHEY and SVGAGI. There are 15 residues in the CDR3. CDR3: CASSYSGQVPLEQYF. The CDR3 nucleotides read TGTGCCAGCAGTTACTCGGGCCAGGTACCCTTGGAGCAGTACTTC.

This chain's CDR3 is CASSSGLAAPSSPSYNEQFF. In DNA, the CDR3 is TGTGCCAGCAGCTCCGGACTAGCGGCTCCCTCCTCCCCCTCCTACAATGAGCAGTTCTTC. The J gene is TRBJ2-1, the V gene TRBV7-3, with 10 bases fitting TRBD2. V lost 4 bases to trimming and J lost 0 bases; unmatched junction nucleotides: 15. CDR3 length: 20 residues. Germline assignment: CDR1 SGHTA and CDR2 FQGTGA.

CDR3: CASSYDSRGTEAFF. The CDR3 nucleotides are TGTGCCAGCAGTTACGACTCCCGGGGCACTGAAGCTTTCTTT. This sequence joins TRBV6-5 and TRBJ1-1; D is unresolved. The V end was cut by 2 bases, the J end by 4 bases, with 11 bases between. Germline values: CDR1 MNHEY, CDR2 SVGAGI. This CDR3 has 14 residues.

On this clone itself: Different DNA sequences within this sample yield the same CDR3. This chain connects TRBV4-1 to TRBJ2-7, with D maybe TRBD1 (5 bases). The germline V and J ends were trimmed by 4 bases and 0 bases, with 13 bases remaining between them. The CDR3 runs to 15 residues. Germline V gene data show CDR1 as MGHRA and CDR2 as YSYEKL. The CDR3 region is CASSLRADSSYEQYF. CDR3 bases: TGCGCCAGCAGCCTGAGAGCCGACAGCTCCTACGAGCAGTACTTC.

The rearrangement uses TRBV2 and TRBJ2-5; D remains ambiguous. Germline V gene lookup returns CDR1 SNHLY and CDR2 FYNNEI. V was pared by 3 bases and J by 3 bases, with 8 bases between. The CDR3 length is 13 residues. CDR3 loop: CASSDGEKETQYF. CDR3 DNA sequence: TGTGCCAGCAGTGATGGGGAAAAAGAGACCCAGTACTTC.